This TCR beta chain was sequenced during a study of blood T cells in healthy people across ages. Study findings and constraints: Versus aged donors, long-lived donors had higher diversity and more naive CD4+ cells.

Concerning this clonotype itself: Its antigen is unidentified.

They isolated at least 6 million PBMCs from each sample. The second PCR ran roughly 7 to 12 cycles with a sample-barcoded 5' primer and J-beta primers. TCRdb re-analysed the 5' RACE reads in MiXCR, keeping a single row per CDR3 protein. The sample includes roughly 800,000 distinct CDR3 sequences, 55% to 70% of them seen just once. The sequence came from a man in his thirties or forties in good health. The sequencing sample was made of blood.

In DNA form, the CDR3 reads TGTGCCAGCAGTTTATCGGCCCTGTGCGAGCAGTACTTC. This sequence encodes CASSLSALCEQYF. The chain is built from TRBV27 and TRBJ2-4, with D unresolved. TRBJ2-7 explains the end of the DNA better; the J call may be wrong. Germline assignment: CDR1 MNHEY and CDR2 SMNVEV (reference sequence). The CDR3 is made up of 13 amino acids.